This TCR beta chain was recorded in a study of blood T cell repertoires in COVID-19 (dated by TCRdb to about 2020). A note on the overall study: The collaborator samples originated in the United States, Italy and Spain and spanned the acute and convalescent phases of COVID-19. Subjects who had been exposed to COVID-19, were actively infected with it, or had recovered from it provided the deeply sampled blood TCRbeta repertoires that made up the dataset. The samples were drawn from the first 160 participants of the ongoing ImmuneRACE study and from 950 to 1,500 subjects provided by 6 global collaborators. Where available, HLA class I and class II types were taken from metadata supplied by the sample provider and were not determined by assay-based typing. Sample metadata almost always included a de-identified subject ID, COVID-19 status, age in years and sex. The repertoires were made available in a free public database intended to serve as a resource for research on the immune response to SARS-CoV-2. The prospective study material was composed of cDNA or gDNA derived from T cells, B-cell-depleted T cells, or PBMCs.

What the research found in general, with its limitations: The amount of clinical and demographic metadata varied by source and participant and was provided uncurated.

Comment on this clone: Its cognate antigen has yet to be identified. Per-base qualities were not stored, and no clone one base away is much larger.

TCRbeta CDR3 regions were amplified from genomic DNA by means of the immunoSEQ Assay, a bias-controlled multiplex PCR. Per the source publication's procedure: The number of nucleated cells in each sample was estimated from the amplification of reference gene primers within the assay. To quantify the absolute abundance of each unique TCRbeta CDR3 rearrangement, sequence reads were collapsed and filtered. For each sample, productive Simpson clonality was calculated as the square root of Simpson's diversity index across productive rearrangements. Entries here come from immuneACCESS through TCRdb and include only in-frame sequences with V and J called. Some clones fail to appear in such tables; in the studies checked, an unresolved V gene covers under half of the shortfall, and the cause of the remainder is unknown. V and J calls and clone size follow that table, whereas D and trimming were derived from the DNA. For this sample there are roughly 220,000 clones; approximately 80% appear just once. The ten largest account for approximately 20% of the sample.

The CDR3 has 17 amino acids, counting the end cysteine and phenylalanine. The CDR3 DNA has 51 bases and is translated from base 1. Trimming at the junction amounts to 0 bases on V and 0 bases on J, and the germline ends lie 14 bases apart. Per the germline V gene, SGDLS is the CDR1 and YYNGEE is the CDR2. Whole blood was collected in K2EDTA tubes by collaborating institutions according to the institutions' own protocols. Collaborator samples were shipped for TCRbeta analysis as frozen whole blood, isolated PBMCs, or DNA extracted from either sample type. The receptor was isolated from a man aged 30 to 39 with active or convalescent COVID-19. Input material: peripheral blood. The rearranged segments are TRBV9 and TRBJ2-3, with a weak D call of TRBD2 (5 bases match). The CDR3 region reads CASSVGTRGSSTDTQYF. The sequenced DNA is TGTGCCAGCAGCGTAGGAACAAGAGGGTCTAGCACAGATACGCAGTATTTT.